One and the same sample provided the 20 T cell receptor beta chains below, sequenced in a study of cytomegalovirus exposure and HLA in healthy donors. The PCR made use of 60 Vbeta and 13 Jbeta primers. The method was immunoSEQ multiplex PCR; TCRdb's version includes in-frame clones alone and lacks a portion of them. The repertoire holds about 120,000 clones, with 65% to 80% as singletons. The specimen sequenced was PBMCs. Receptors were obtained from a man between 18 and 35 years old in good health and CMV-seropositive.

This clone was detected once. The chain couples TRBV9 to TRBJ1-2; weak D call: TRBD1 (6 bases). Germline CDR1 and CDR2: SGDLS and YYNGEE. This CDR3 comprises 13 residues. V lost 0 bases and J 8 bases, leaving 11 bases between the germline ends. CDR3: CASSVEDRRGYTF. The CDR3 bases are TGTGCCAGCAGCGTAGAGGACAGAAGGGGCTACACCTTC.

This sequence joins TRBV6-5 and TRBJ1-1; D unclear. Germline V gene lookup returns CDR1 MNHEY and CDR2 SVGAGI. V shed 6 bases and J shed 0 bases, with 8 bases lying between them. The CDR3 covers 13 residues. DNA for the CDR3: TGTGCCAGCAGACATTACATGAACACTGAAGCTTTCTTT. As protein: CASRHYMNTEAFF.

This clone has only a few counts. J is TRBJ1-2 and V is TRBV7-6, with D unclear. The CDR3 has 14 amino acids. V lost 5 bases and J lost 4, with 14 bases in between. Germline assignment: CDR1 SGHVS and CDR2 FNYEAQ. CDR3 residues: CASSTNPTGYGYTF. CDR3 nucleotides: TGTGCCAGCAGCACTAACCCGACGGGCTATGGCTACACCTTC.

The chain couples TRBV4-1 to TRBJ1-2, with TRBD1 as a possible D gene (5 bases). The germline V and J ends were trimmed by 6 bases and 2 bases, with 10 bases remaining between them. The germline V gene has CDR1 MGHRA and CDR2 YSYEKL. This CDR3 has 13 residues. CDR3 sequence reads: CASRRKGNYGYTF. The CDR3 DNA is TGCGCCAGCAGGCGAAAGGGGAACTATGGCTACACCTTC.

V gene TRBV11-3 combines with J gene TRBJ2-2; 9 nucleotides line up with TRBD2. Unmatched junction bases numbered 15, after V lost 5 bases and J lost 2 bases. CDR1 and CDR2 (germline): SGHNT, YENEEA. The CDR3 is 19 residues long. CDR3 nucleotides: TGTGCCAGCAGCCCGAAAGGGCGGGAGGGAAACGATAACACCGGGGAGCTGTTTTTT. It encodes CASSPKGREGNDNTGELFF.

This chain links TRBV7-8 with TRBJ1-1, with a tentative D call TRBD1 (5 bases). Trimming pared 3 bases from V and 5 bases from J, leaving 19 bases between. CDR1 SGHVS and CDR2 FQNEAQ come from the germline V gene. The CDR3 length is 16 residues. CDR3 coding DNA: TGTGCCAGCAGCTTCTCGGTTTCGGCAGGGACTACTGAAGCTTTCTTT. Residues: CASSFSVSAGTTEAFF.

This clone has just a few counts. The rearrangement joins TRBV7-9 to TRBJ1-2; D unresolved. The CDR3 is 13 amino acids. The V end was cut by 5 bases, the J end by 2 bases, with 9 bases between. Germline CDR1 SEHNR, CDR2 FQNEAQ (reference sequence). In DNA, the CDR3 is TGTGCCAGCAGCCAAGTCGAGAACTATGGCTACACCTTC. This sequence encodes CASSQVENYGYTF.

J is TRBJ2-1 and V is TRBV2, with 7 bases fitting TRBD2. CDR1 and CDR2 (germline): SNHLY, FYNNEI. V lost 1 base and J lost 6; bases outside the gene matches: 3. The CDR3 length is 14 residues. The CDR3 DNA reads TGTGCCAGCAGTGAAGACTGGGGGGGCAATGAGCAGTTCTTC. Translating gives CASSEDWGGNEQFF.

V gene TRBV6-5 combines with J gene TRBJ2-7, with TRBD2 matching 11 bases. Per the germline V gene, CDR1 is MNHEY and CDR2 is SVGAGI. With 6 bases clipped from V and 4 bases from J, the junction kept 8 bases outside the gene matches. The CDR3 has 15 amino acids. The CDR3 reads CASSELAGEGYEQYF. DNA of the CDR3: TGTGCCAGCAGCGAACTAGCGGGAGAAGGGTACGAGCAGTACTTC.

This clone was seen only a few times. The genes are TRBV7-8 and TRBJ1-1, with 7 bases that match TRBD1. Germline loops: CDR1 SGHVS, CDR2 FQNEAQ. V gave up 5 bases and J gave up 0 bases; unmatched junction bases: 9. The CDR3 length is 16 residues. This chain's CDR3 is CASSGRQGWMNTEAFF. In DNA, the CDR3 is TGTGCCAGCAGCGGACGACAGGGCTGGATGAACACTGAAGCTTTCTTT.

The sample holds a few counts of this clone. This chain joins TRBV30 and TRBJ1-1; no clear D gene. The CDR3 sequence is 12 residues long. Germline CDR1 reads GTSNPN; CDR2 reads SVGIG (reference sequence). Trimming took 1 base from V and 5 from J, leaving 8 bases between them. The CDR3 here is CAWSDTLTEAFF. CDR3 bases: TGTGCCTGGAGTGACACATTGACTGAAGCTTTCTTT.

V usage is TRBV2 and J usage is TRBJ1-5; TRBD1 agrees at 7 bases. This CDR3 is 12 amino acids long. CDR1 is SNHLY, CDR2 FYNNEI, per germline. The V and J ends lost 6 bases and 16 bases, in that order; junction bases with no gene match: 12. The CDR3 coding sequence is TGTGCCAGCAGCCAAGACAGGGTCGATCTCCATTTT. Translation gives CASSQDRVDLHF.

This rearrangement joins TRBV27 to TRBJ1-1, with 8 nucleotides matching TRBD1. V lost 4 bases, J lost 1 base, and 2 bases stayed unmatched. The CDR3 runs 14 residues. Germline V CDR1 and CDR2: MNHEY, SMNVEV (reference sequence). The CDR3 DNA is TGTGCCAGCAGTTCGGGACAGGCGAACACTGAAGCTTTCTTT. Amino acids: CASSSGQANTEAFF.

The chain joins TRBV15 to TRBJ2-2; D gene uncertain. Germline V gene sequence: CDR1 LNHNV, CDR2 YYDKDF (reference sequence). V was shortened by 6 bases and J by 4 bases, with 15 bases between the two germline ends. The CDR3 is 15 amino acids. Here the CDR3 DNA reads TGTGCCACCAGTTCCTTCTTGGGCAGCACCGGGGAGCTGTTTTTT. Translation gives CATSSFLGSTGELFF.

V gene TRBV29-1 combines with J gene TRBJ2-5; D unresolved. Germline CDR1 SQVTM, CDR2 ANQGSEA. V lost 2 bases and J 4 bases, leaving 2 bases between the germline ends. The CDR3 loop spans 10 amino acids. The DNA for the CDR3 is TGCAGCGTTGAACGAGAGACCCAGTACTTC. It specifies CSVERETQYF. Looking up the rest from reference TRBV29-1 and TRBJ2-5 gives the full variable domain: SAVISQKPSRDICQRGTSLTIQCQVDSQVTMMFWYRQQPGQSLTLIATANQGSEATYESGFVIDKFPISRPNLTFSTLTVSNMSPEDSSIYLCSVERETQYFGPGTRLLVL.

The chain is built from TRBV5-6 and TRBJ2-1, with D perhaps TRBD2 (5 bases). CDR1 is SGHDT, CDR2 YYEEEE, per germline. The CDR3 has 16 amino acids. V was cut by 0 bases and J by 4 bases, with 14 bases left in between. CDR3 nucleotide sequence: TGTGCCAGCAGCTTGGCCGCTAGCACCCCTTACAATGAGCAGTTCTTC. Protein sequence: CASSLAASTPYNEQFF.

This clone showed up just once. The chain carries TRBV19 and TRBJ1-1, with 8 bases lining up with TRBD1. The CDR3 has 15 amino acids. V was pared by 7 bases and J by 0 bases, with 7 bases of the junction left unmatched. CDR1 is LNHDA and CDR2 is SQIVND in the germline V gene (reference sequence). The CDR3, as DNA: TGTGCCAGTACCCAAGGACAGGGTTTGAACACTGAAGCTTTCTTT. The encoded protein is CASTQGQGLNTEAFF.

The chain couples TRBV7-9 to TRBJ2-7, with 11 positions matching TRBD1. The V segment lost 1 base and the J segment 6 bases; nucleotides outside the gene matches: 2. The V gene's germline CDR1 is SEHNR and CDR2 FQNEAQ (reference sequence). CDR3 size: 14 residues. CDR3 DNA: TGTGCCAGCAGCTTAGTTGGGACAGGGGGCGAGCAGTACTTC. Its protein product is CASSLVGTGGEQYF.

The CDR3 region is CASSPPDTGTGLIYFNSYNSPLHF. The CDR3 DNA follows: TGTGCCAGCTCACCGCCTGATACCGGGACAGGACTGATTTACTTCAACTCCTATAATTCACCCCTCCACTTT. V and J are TRBV18 and TRBJ1-6; 8 bases are shared with TRBD1. The CDR3 runs 24 residues. Germline-derived CDR1 and CDR2 are KGHSH and LQKENI. V lost 3 bases and J lost 0; bases outside the gene matches: 25.

The chain couples TRBV9 to TRBJ2-7; 11 bases agree with TRBD2. Germline values: CDR1 SGDLS, CDR2 YYNGEE. The CDR3 contains 15 residues. Losses at the gene ends were 0 bases for V and 7 bases for J; bases not matched to a gene: 6. The DNA for the CDR3 is TGTGCCAGCAGCGTAGGGGCTAGCGGGGGGTTGGAGCAGTACTTC. Amino acid sequence: CASSVGASGGLEQYF.